These 4 T cell receptor beta chains came from one sample sequenced in a study of hypomethylating agent response in myelodysplastic syndrome. The assay was immunoSEQ multiplex PCR, and TCRdb's table has in-frame clones only and misses some. The sample has some 6,900 clones, around 84% seen once. The sequenced sample was bone marrow, obtained before or after starting hypomethylating agent treatment for myelodysplastic syndrome (not recorded which). Receptors were obtained from a human donor with myelodysplastic syndrome.

This clone has only a few counts. The V gene is TRBV6-1, the J gene TRBJ1-5; 7 bases match TRBD1. The CDR3 runs 15 residues. The trim removed 0 bases at V and 5 bases at J, leaving 4 bases unmatched. Germline CDR1 is MNHNS and CDR2 is SASEGT. The DNA for the CDR3 is TGTGCCAGCAGTGAAGCAGGGGGCGTCTATCAGCCCCAGCATTTT. Protein: CASSEAGGVYQPQHF.

J is TRBJ2-1 and V is TRBV25-1; TRBD1 matches at 9 bases. Germline V gene lookup returns CDR1 MGHDK and CDR2 SYGVNS. Losses at the gene ends were 4 bases for V and 9 bases for J; bases not matched to a gene: 10. The length of the CDR3 is 15 residues. The CDR3 nucleotides read TGTGCCAGCAGTGTACCGGGACAGGGATGGGGTGAGCAGTTCTTC. Amino acid sequence: CASSVPGQGWGEQFF.

The J gene is TRBJ2-6, the V gene TRBV5-1, with D possibly being TRBD1 (6 bases). Trimming removed 4 bases at V and 0 bases at J, with 14 bases between. Germline loops: CDR1 SGHRS, CDR2 YFSETQ. The CDR3 length is 17 residues. The CDR3 sequence: CASSAAGASSGANVLTF. The CDR3 DNA reads as TGCGCCAGCAGCGCGGCAGGGGCCAGCTCTGGGGCCAACGTCCTGACTTTC.

The V and J genes are TRBV11-2 and TRBJ2-2; TRBD2 might be the D (6 bases). The CDR3 has 15 residues. In germline, CDR1 is SGHAT, CDR2 FQNNGV. The V and J ends lost 2 bases and 6 bases respectively, with 13 bases between them. The CDR3 sequence: CASSLMAGPPGELFF. CDR3 bases: TGTGCCAGCAGCTTAATGGCGGGACCACCCGGGGAGCTGTTTTTT.